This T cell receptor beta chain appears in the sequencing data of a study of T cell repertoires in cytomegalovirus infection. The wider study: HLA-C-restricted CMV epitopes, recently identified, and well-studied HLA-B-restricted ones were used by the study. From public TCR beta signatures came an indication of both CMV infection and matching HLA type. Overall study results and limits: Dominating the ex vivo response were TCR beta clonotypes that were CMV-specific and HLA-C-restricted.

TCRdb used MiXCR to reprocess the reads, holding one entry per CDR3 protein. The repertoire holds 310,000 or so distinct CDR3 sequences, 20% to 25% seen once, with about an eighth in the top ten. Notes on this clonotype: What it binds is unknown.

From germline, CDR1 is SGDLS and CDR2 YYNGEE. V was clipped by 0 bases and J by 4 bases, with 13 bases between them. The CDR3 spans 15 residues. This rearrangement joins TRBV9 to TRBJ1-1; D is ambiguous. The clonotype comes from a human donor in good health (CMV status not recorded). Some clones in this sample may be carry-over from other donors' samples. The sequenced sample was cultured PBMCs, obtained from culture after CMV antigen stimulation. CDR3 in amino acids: CASSVGISGSTEAFF. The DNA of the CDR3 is TGTGCCAGCAGCGTAGGCATCTCCGGCAGCACTGAAGCTTTCTTT. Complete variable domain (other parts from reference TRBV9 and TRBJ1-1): DSGVTQTPKHLITATGQRVTLRCSPRSGDLSVYWYQQSLDQGLQFLIQYYNGEERAKGNILERFSAQQFPDLHSELNLSSLELGDSALYFCASSVGISGSTEAFFGQGTRLTVV.